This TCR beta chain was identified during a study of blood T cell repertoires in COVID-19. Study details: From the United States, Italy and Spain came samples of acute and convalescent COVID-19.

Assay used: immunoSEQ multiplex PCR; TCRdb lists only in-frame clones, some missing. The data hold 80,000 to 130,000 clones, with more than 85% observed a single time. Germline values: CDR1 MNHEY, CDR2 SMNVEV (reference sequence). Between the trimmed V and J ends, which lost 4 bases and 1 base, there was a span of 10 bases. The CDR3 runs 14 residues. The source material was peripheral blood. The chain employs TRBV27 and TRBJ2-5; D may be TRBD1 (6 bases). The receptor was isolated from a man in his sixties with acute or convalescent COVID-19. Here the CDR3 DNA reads TGTGCCAGCAGTTCCGGACAGCTCCAAGAGACCCAGTACTTC. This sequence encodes CASSSGQLQETQYF.